Listed here is a single T cell receptor beta chain. Its antigen is undetermined. TCRdb called the 5' RACE reads again in MiXCR, with one record for every CDR3 protein. The table includes about 170,000 distinct CDR3 sequences, approximately 11% detected once. Germline lookup yields CDR1 MNHEY and CDR2 SMNVEV (reference sequence). This CDR3 comprises 16 residues. The J segment lost 7 bases and the V segment lost 6 bases, leaving 14 bases of the junction unmatched. This specimen belongs to a study of T cells after yellow fever vaccination. Study-level points and caveats: When the response was secondary, it was weaker but reached its peak faster, day 5 versus 15.

The chain carries TRBV27 and TRBJ1-5; 8 bases are a match to TRBD1. The sequence was collected from a man aged 18-30 years who received the YFV17D yellow fever vaccine. Sequencing was performed on CD8+ T cells sorted from PBMCs, taken 15 days after the yellow fever booster vaccination. CDR3 residues: CASRGQGAKGGQPQHF. Written as DNA, the CDR3 is TGTGCCAGCAGGGGGCAGGGGGCGAAGGGGGGCCAGCCCCAGCATTTT.